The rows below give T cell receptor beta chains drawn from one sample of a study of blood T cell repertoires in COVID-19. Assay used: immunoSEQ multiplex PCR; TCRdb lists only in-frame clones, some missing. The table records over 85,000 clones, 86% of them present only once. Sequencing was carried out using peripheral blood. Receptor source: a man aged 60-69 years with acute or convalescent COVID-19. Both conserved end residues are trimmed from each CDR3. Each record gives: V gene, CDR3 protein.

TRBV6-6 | ASSTGDTQY
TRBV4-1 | ASSQVGGRSLGQPQH
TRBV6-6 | AVATLSSYGYT
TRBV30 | AWRRYNEQF
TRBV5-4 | ASSLGNRDTEAF
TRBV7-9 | ASSPRRGNTIY
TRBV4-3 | ASSHGGGETEAF
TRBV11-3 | ASSLTGPYNEQF
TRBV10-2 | ASSEQGMRAF
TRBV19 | ASTPGGLADNEQF
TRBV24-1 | ATHTGFFREKLF
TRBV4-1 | ASSALGDRTGELF
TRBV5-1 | ASSLYRGPTDTQY
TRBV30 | AGVTSGLYEQY
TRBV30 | ACGQGGYEQY
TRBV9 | ASSYNNRSLSYGYT
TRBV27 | ASSFGTNYGYT
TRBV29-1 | SVEDFVGAGANVLT
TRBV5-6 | ASSPGTGGNSPLH
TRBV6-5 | ASSYARAAEQY
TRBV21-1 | ASSPNRTATGELF
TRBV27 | ASSTAGQGPNEQF
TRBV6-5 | ASRLQGSSNQPQH
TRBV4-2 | ASSQESSPRTDTQY
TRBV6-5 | ASSSRDRGNRNTIY
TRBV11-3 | ASSFRGKGETQY
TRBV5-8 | ASSLEGLAKETQY
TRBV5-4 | ASSLPTSGVPYEQY
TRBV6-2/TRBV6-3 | ASSSPKRASTDTQY
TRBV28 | ASSLPGTVRLYEQY
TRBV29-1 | SVGTSSNQPQH
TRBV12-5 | ASVRNTEAF
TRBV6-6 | ASTQITTGNTEAF
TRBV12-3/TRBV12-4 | ASSFTYEQY
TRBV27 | ASSLAGGQPQH
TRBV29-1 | SVLDRGTTEAF
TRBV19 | ASRLDSSSYNEQF
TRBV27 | ASSTRQLMNTEAF
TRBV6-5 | ASSQNRGANYGYT
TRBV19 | ASSIVGAGMPSNQPQH
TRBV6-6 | ASSYDRPGNTIY
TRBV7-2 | ASSSVAGGPGTQY
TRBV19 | ASNPWGGWGYGYT
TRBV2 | ASTRRPSGIYNEQF
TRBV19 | ASSPTGVSNQPQH